A single sample gave rise to the 31 T cell receptor beta chains below, sequenced in a study of metastatic and nonmetastatic thyroid tumors. MiXCR was used by TCRdb to re-call the PCR reads. The table includes roughly 57,000 clones, roughly 22% detected once. Prior to thyroid surgery, none of the patients had received any treatment. The sequenced sample consisted of blood. These receptors were collected from a female donor with papillary thyroid cancer or a benign thyroid nodule (not recorded which). Some clones in this sample may be carry-over from other donors' samples.

This chain uses TRBV7-8 with TRBJ2-7; D is possibly TRBD1 (5 bases). Germline-derived CDR1 and CDR2 are SGHVS and FQNEAQ. This CDR3 has 15 residues. This chain's CDR3 is CASSFIDSAFYEQYV. The CDR3 DNA reads as TGTGCCAGCAGCTTCATAGACAGTGCCTTCTACGAGCAGTACGTA.

This clone showed up many times. This chain uses TRBV7-2 with TRBJ1-1; perhaps TRBD1 as D (5 bases). Looked up from germline, CDR1 is SGHTA and CDR2 is FQGNSA. Trimming took off 4 bases at V and 7 bases at J, with 13 bases between the two ends. The CDR3 is 13 residues long. In DNA, the CDR3 is TGTGCCAGCAGCTCGGGACGGCTAAATGAAGCTTTCTTT. It is translated as CASSSGRLNEAFF.

The chain is built from TRBV5-1 and TRBJ2-7, with TRBD2 as a possible D gene (6 bases). V lost 3 bases and J lost 4, with 17 bases in between. The CDR3 is made up of 15 amino acids. Germline CDR1 reads SGHRS; CDR2 reads YFSETQ. This CDR3 is CASSSLPGVGYEQYF. For the CDR3, the DNA is TGCGCCAGCAGCTCTCTACCGGGAGTAGGATACGAGCAGTACTTC.

V usage is TRBV24-1 and J usage is TRBJ1-5; no definite D call. V lost 3 bases and J lost 6, with 14 bases in between. In germline, CDR1 is KGHDR, CDR2 SFDVKD. The CDR3 sequence is 15 residues long. The CDR3 DNA reads as TGTGCCACCAGTGATGTACAGTGGATAGGTCAGCCCCAGCATTTT. Encoded protein: CATSDVQWIGQPQHF.

With regard to this clone: Possible read error: a much larger clone is one base away. The gene calls are TRBV5-1 and TRBJ2-3; 7 bases are a match to TRBD2. Trimming took 2 bases from V and 4 from J; bases not matched to a gene: 7. In germline, CDR1 is SGHRS, CDR2 YFSETQ. The CDR3 totals 15 residues. The CDR3 DNA follows: TGCGCCAGCAGCTTCCTAGCGGTATCGGCAGATACGCAGTATTTT. Translating it yields CASSFLAVSADTQYF.

In its sample, this clone was seen once. Given a much more abundant clone one base away, this may be a read error. Additional DNA sequences in this sample encode the identical CDR3. The chain carries TRBV9 and TRBJ2-3; the D is unclear. V dropped 7 bases and J dropped 4 bases, with 13 bases sitting between them. Germline V CDR1 and CDR2: SGDLS, YYNGEE. There are 13 residues in the CDR3. CDR3 nucleotides: TGTGCCAGCGGTGGTAGCCTGGCAGATACGCAGTATTTT. Its protein is CASGGSLADTQYF.

This clone has at least ten counts. CDR3 residues: CASSVLGYEQYF. CDR3 bases: TGTGCCAGCAGTGTCCTAGGGTACGAGCAGTACTTC. The V call is TRBV6-1, the J call TRBJ2-7, with D unresolved. This CDR3 comprises 12 residues. Between the trimmed V and J ends, which lost 4 bases and 4 bases, there was a span of 8 bases. Germline CDR1 MNHNS, CDR2 SASEGT.

This clone was found many times. The V call is TRBV7-2, the J call TRBJ1-1, with no clear D. Germline V gene lookup returns CDR1 SGHTA and CDR2 FQGNSA. V lost 3 bases, J lost 1 base, and 9 bases lay in between. The CDR3 is 14 residues long. The CDR3 loop reads CASSFLSGNTEAFF. The DNA of the CDR3 is TGTGCCAGCAGCTTCCTTTCAGGGAACACTGAAGCTTTCTTT.

The sample holds many counts of this clone. The germline gene is not matched at one end of the junction; a read error may be the cause. This chain connects TRBV20-1 to TRBJ2-1, with 15 nucleotides matching TRBD2. This CDR3 contains 12 residues. The V gene's germline CDR1 is DFQATT and CDR2 SNEGSKA (reference sequence). CDR3 residues: CSASGLAGGPTF. The CDR3 bases are TGCAGTGCTTCTGGACTAGCGGGAGGGCCAACCTTC.

This clone was found many times. The chain is built from TRBV5-1 and TRBJ1-6; TRBD1 agrees at 10 bases. The ends lost 7 bases at V and 5 bases at J; junction bases unmatched: 6. CDR1 and CDR2 (germline): SGHRS, YFSETQ. This CDR3 has 15 residues. The DNA for the CDR3 is TGCGCCAGCGGGACAGGGGACTCGGATAATTCACCCCTCCACTTT. Its translation: CASGTGDSDNSPLHF.

This clone has a count of ten or more. This sequence joins TRBV14 and TRBJ2-1; no reliable D call. Per the germline V gene, CDR1 is SGHDN and CDR2 is FVKESK. The CDR3 is 17 amino acids. V was pared by 0 bases and J by 8 bases, with 20 bases between. CDR3 DNA: TGTGCCAGCAGCCAAGATCTACCAACTGGCCTCCTGGATGAGCAGTTCTTC. This codes for CASSQDLPTGLLDEQFF.

This clone appeared once. The chain's CDR3 is CASSASGREGNEQFF. CDR3 nucleotide sequence: TGCGCCAGCAGCGCCAGCGGGCGGGAGGGCAATGAGCAGTTCTTC. This rearrangement joins TRBV5-1 to TRBJ2-1, with 9 positions matching TRBD2. The germline CDR1 and CDR2 sequences are SGHRS and YFSETQ. This CDR3 is built from 15 residues. Trimming removed 4 bases from V and 6 bases from J; junction bases left unmatched: 8. Variable domain in full (rest from reference TRBV5-1 and TRBJ2-1): KAGVTQTPRYLIKTRGQQVTLSCSPISGHRSVSWYQQTPGQGLQFLFEYFSETQRNKGNFPGRFSGRQFSNSRSEMNVSTLELGDSALYLCASSASGREGNEQFFGPGTRLTVL.

This clone was observed at least ten times. The chain carries TRBV6-1 and TRBJ1-1; 10 nucleotides match TRBD1. Germline assignment: CDR1 MNHNS and CDR2 SASEGT. The CDR3 totals 15 residues. V was clipped by 7 bases and J by 4 bases; unmatched bases: 9. The CDR3 spells CASMGTGQGGTEAFF. The DNA of the CDR3 is TGTGCCAGCATGGGGACAGGACAGGGGGGCACTGAAGCTTTCTTT.

At least ten counts were recorded for this clone. The CDR3 spells CATAAPMFGANVLTF. CDR3 sequence (DNA): TGTGCCACCGCGGCCCCCATGTTCGGGGCCAACGTCCTGACTTTC. This chain connects TRBV28 to TRBJ2-6; unclear D gene. The ends were cut back, 10 bases at V and 4 bases at J, with 17 bases in the middle. The CDR3 is made up of 15 amino acids. CDR1 and CDR2 from the germline V gene are MDHEN and SYDVKM.

This clone appeared many times. A much larger clonotype is one base distant, so this may be a read error. The chain combines TRBV15 with TRBJ1-2; TRBD1 aligns across 10 bases. V trimming: 0 bases; J trimming: 6 bases; junction bases outside the gene matches: 4. Germline CDR1 LNHNV, CDR2 YYDKDF (reference sequence). The CDR3 is 15 residues long. For the CDR3, the DNA is TGTGCCACCAGCAGAGATAGGACAGGGGGGAATGGCTACACCTTC. Its protein is CATSRDRTGGNGYTF.

This clone was detected ten times or more. The chain recombines TRBV20-1 with TRBJ1-5; tentatively, D is TRBD1 (6 bases). V dropped 2 bases and J dropped 4 bases, with 12 bases sitting between them. The CDR3 sequence is 14 residues long. Germline V CDR1 and CDR2: DFQATT, SNEGSKA (reference sequence). The DNA for the CDR3 is TGCAGTGCTAGATGGGGGGGCAAGAATCAGCCCCAGCATTTT. Translating it yields CSARWGGKNQPQHF.

This clone was seen ten or more times. V is TRBV7-2 and J is TRBJ1-4, with a tentative D call TRBD1 (5 bases). The V end lost 1 base, the J end lost 7 bases, and 16 bases lay between the germline ends. Germline V gene lookup returns CDR1 SGHTA and CDR2 FQGNSA. The CDR3 contains 16 residues. CDR3 amino acids: CASSLVPPEGAEKLFF. DNA of the CDR3: TGTGCCAGCAGCTTAGTTCCCCCTGAAGGGGCTGAAAAACTGTTTTTT.

The sample holds many counts of this clone. The gene calls are TRBV12-3 or TRBV12-4 and TRBJ1-6, with TRBD1 matching 9 bases. CDR3 length equals 14 residues. J was trimmed by 7 bases and V by 5 bases; bases with no gene match: 3. The CDR3 reads CASSEGTGNSPLHF. CDR3 coding DNA: TGTGCCAGCAGTGAAGGGACAGGGAATTCACCCCTCCACTTT.

This clone is classed as medium-sized. V usage is TRBV12-3 or TRBV12-4 and J usage is TRBJ2-7; tentatively, D is TRBD2 (5 bases). Trimming took off 7 bases at V and 0 bases at J, with 7 bases between the two ends. The CDR3 runs 12 residues. The CDR3 is CASTGNSYEQYF. CDR3 nucleotide sequence: TGTGCCAGCACCGGGAACTCCTACGAGCAGTACTTC.

V is TRBV20-1 and J is TRBJ2-1, with D maybe TRBD2 (6 bases). Germline CDR1 DFQATT, CDR2 SNEGSKA (reference sequence). Trimming removed 3 bases at V and 8 bases at J, with 20 bases between. This CDR3 is built from 15 residues. CDR3 DNA: TGCAGTGCTAGGTGGGGGTTACGGGAGTTTGATGAGCAGTTCTTC. Residues: CSARWGLREFDEQFF.

This clone occurred many times. The CDR3, as DNA: TGCAGTGCATTCGGACAGGGGCAAAATCAGCCCCAGCATTTT. This gives the protein CSAFGQGQNQPQHF. The genes are TRBV20-1 and TRBJ1-5, with TRBD1 identical over 9 bases. With 6 bases clipped from V and 4 bases from J, the junction kept 7 bases outside the gene matches. The CDR3 covers 14 residues. Germline values: CDR1 DFQATT, CDR2 SNEGSKA (reference sequence).

This clone was seen many times. This chain links TRBV5-1 with TRBJ2-5, with 9 bases lining up with TRBD1. Germline assignment: CDR1 SGHRS and CDR2 YFSETQ. The V segment lost 0 bases and the J segment 6 bases; nucleotides outside the gene matches: 6. CDR3 size: 15 residues. In nucleotides, the CDR3 is TGCGCCAGCAGCTTGGTGGGGACAGGGTTTCAGACCCAGTACTTC. It yields the protein CASSLVGTGFQTQYF.

This clone appeared many times. The chain joins TRBV28 to TRBJ1-4; possibly TRBD1 for D (6 bases). CDR3 size: 12 residues. V was trimmed by 10 bases and J by 5 bases, leaving 11 bases between them. Per germline, CDR1 MDHEN and CDR2 SYDVKM. The CDR3 region is CATGAGNEKLFF. The DNA for the CDR3 is TGTGCCACAGGGGCAGGGAATGAAAAACTGTTTTTT.

This clone was seen ten or more times. The chain carries TRBV20-1 and TRBJ2-7; the D gene is possibly TRBD2 (5 bases). CDR1 is DFQATT and CDR2 is SNEGSKA in the germline V gene (reference sequence). The CDR3 contains 14 residues. Deletions cut 1 base from V and 0 bases from J, with 10 bases between. DNA of the CDR3: TGCAGTGCTAGAGTTGAGCGGAACTCCTACGAGCAGTACTTC. Translation gives CSARVERNSYEQYF.

At least ten counts were recorded for this clone. The genes are TRBV9 and TRBJ2-1; D unclear. Per germline, CDR1 SGDLS and CDR2 YYNGEE. The length of the CDR3 is 17 residues. V lost 4 bases and J 6 bases, leaving 23 bases between the germline ends. The CDR3 coding sequence is TGTGCCAGCAGCCCTGATCTGGTCTGGGCAGGTACCAATGAGCAGTTCTTC. Protein product: CASSPDLVWAGTNEQFF.

This clone was seen many times. The V call is TRBV7-9, the J call TRBJ2-1, with 10 bases fitting TRBD1. This CDR3 has 17 residues. Germline CDR1 is SEHNR and CDR2 is FQNEAQ (reference sequence). V shed 3 bases and J 7 bases; nucleotides not matched to a gene: 12. DNA for the CDR3: TGTGCCAGCAGCTTGATATTGACAGGGGGCGAGGAAAATGAGCAGTTCTTC. It codes for CASSLILTGGEENEQFF.

This clone was detected only a few times. This sequence joins TRBV28 and TRBJ1-2, with D perhaps matching TRBD1 (6 bases). Per the germline V gene, CDR1 is MDHEN and CDR2 is SYDVKM. The CDR3 consists of 13 residues. Trimming took off 3 bases at V and 4 bases at J, with 9 bases between the two ends. The CDR3 DNA reads TGTGCCAGCAGTTTGGCCAGGGGCTATGGCTACACCTTC. Its translation: CASSLARGYGYTF.

This clone was seen repeatedly, ten times or more. J is TRBJ2-3 and V is TRBV12-3 or TRBV12-4; unclear D gene. Trimming shortened V by 3 bases and J by 2 bases, and 9 bases separated the two germline ends. CDR3 length: 14 residues. CDR3 DNA sequence: TGTGCCAGCAGTTTGTGGCAGACCACAGATACGCAGTATTTT. It encodes CASSLWQTTDTQYF.

The chain uses TRBV15 and TRBJ2-7, with a possible D match to TRBD1 (7 bases). V lost 8 bases and J 2 bases, leaving 19 bases between the germline ends. In germline, CDR1 is LNHNV, CDR2 YYDKDF (reference sequence). The CDR3 has 15 residues. CDR3 residues: CATASEPGGTYEQYF. In DNA, the CDR3 is TGTGCCACCGCTTCGGAGCCAGGGGGGACCTACGAGCAGTACTTC.

The table lists this clone with many counts. Other DNA variants within this sample encode the same CDR3. The gene calls are TRBV10-3 and TRBJ2-2; D is unclear. Germline assignment: CDR1 ENHRY and CDR2 SYGVKD. The germline V and J ends were trimmed by 2 bases and 4 bases, with 14 bases remaining between them. The CDR3 has 16 residues. The CDR3 nucleotides are TGTGCCATCAGTGAGGGTCAGGCACTTTCCACCGGGGAGCTGTTTTTT. Translating gives CAISEGQALSTGELFF.

The gene calls are TRBV15 and TRBJ2-5, with D possibly TRBD2 on 6 matching bases. The length of the CDR3 is 18 residues. Trimming took 0 bases from V and 5 from J, leaving 22 bases between them. Germline V gives CDR1 LNHNV, CDR2 YYDKDF (reference sequence). The chain's CDR3 is CATSRDLLERVGGETQYF. Written as DNA, the CDR3 is TGTGCCACCAGCAGAGATTTGTTAGAGCGGGTAGGCGGGGAGACCCAGTACTTC.